Listed here is a single T cell receptor (beta chain). At a deep level, the assay was run. Each cell subset's genomic DNA was divided evenly among several immunoSEQ plates. Study processing details: Filtering differed since immunoSEQ provided only junctions, with no quality scores. The table came from immunoSEQ multiplex PCR; TCRdb's copy has only in-frame clones and leaves some out. V and J calls and clone size are given by that table; D and trimming were obtained from the DNA. The top ten clones hold around 1.4% of a sample with about a million clones, 70% to 80% of them seen once. The sample belongs to a study of shared clonotypes between healthy human individuals. Study-level background: A couple of women and a few men aged 18 to 49 made up the donors.

The sample consisted of memory CD4+ T cells sorted from blood. The sample's subset: CD45RA-negative fraction. This receptor was taken from a man younger than 35 in good health.

The CDR3 DNA reads TGTGCCACAGCCGAAAGCTCATATGGCTACACCTTC. Translated, it gives CATAESSYGYTF. This chain connects TRBV19 to TRBJ1-2; unclear D gene. The CDR3 runs 12 residues. Germline V gene lookup returns CDR1 LNHDA and CDR2 SQIVND (reference sequence). The ends were cut back, 10 bases at V and 5 bases at J, with 14 bases in the middle. The whole variable domain, filled in from reference TRBV19 and TRBJ1-2, reads DGGITQSPKYLFRKEGQNVTLSCEQNLNHDAMYWYRQDPGQGLRLIYYSQIVNDFQKGDIAEGYSVSREKKESFPLTVTSAQKNPTAFYLCATAESSYGYTFGSGTRLTVV.